The 22 T cell receptor beta chains in this list originate from one sample, sequenced in a study of shared T cell receptors in the human thymus. The table came from immunoSEQ multiplex PCR; TCRdb's copy has only in-frame clones and leaves some out. The profile shows approximately 730,000 clones, roughly 88% of them singletons. These data are also associated with another study on human thymus T cells.

The sample comprised thymocytes. The receptors come from a girl under two years old with a congenital heart defect.

CDR3 in amino acids: CASRGGQGNGYTF. The DNA of the CDR3 is TGTGCCAGCAGGGGGGGACAGGGGAATGGCTACACCTTC. The chain employs TRBV2 and TRBJ1-2; TRBD1 agrees at 10 bases. The CDR3 totals 13 residues. The germline CDR1 and CDR2 sequences are SNHLY and FYNNEI. V shed 6 bases, J shed 6 bases, and the junction held 4 bases outside the gene matches.

This clone was counted between two and nine times. This chain joins TRBV27 and TRBJ1-2, with 7 bases matching TRBD1. Trimming cost V 5 bases and J 6 bases; bases outside gene matches: 12. CDR1 is MNHEY, CDR2 SMNVEV, per germline (reference sequence). The CDR3 is 15 residues long. The DNA of the CDR3 is TGTGCCAGCAGTCCATATGGGGGGCAGGGGGATGGCTACACCTTC. Protein sequence: CASSPYGGQGDGYTF.

The rearrangement joins TRBV5-5 to TRBJ1-5; a possible D gene is TRBD1 (5 bases). Trimming took off 2 bases at V and 6 bases at J, with 15 bases between the two ends. Germline-derived CDR1 and CDR2 are SGHKS and YYEKEE (reference sequence). The CDR3 consists of 15 residues. In nucleotides, the CDR3 is TGTGCCAGCAGCTTCGGGCAGGGAAGAGGTCAGCCCCAGCATTTT. Translation: CASSFGQGRGQPQHF. Looking up the rest from reference TRBV5-5 and TRBJ1-5 gives the full variable domain: DAGVTQSPTHLIKTRGQQVTLRCSPISGHKSVSWYQQVLGQGPQFIFQYYEKEERGRGNFPDRFSARQFPNYSSELNVNALLLGDSALYLCASSFGQGRGQPQHFGDGTRLSIL.

The chain carries TRBV6-1 and TRBJ1-1, with D perhaps TRBD1 (5 bases). The CDR3 has 17 amino acids. CDR1 is MNHNS and CDR2 is SASEGT in the germline V gene. V lost 1 base and J lost 1, with 16 bases in between. The CDR3 coding sequence is TGTGCCAGCAGTGAAGAACAGGTCCCCACCAAGAACACTGAAGCTTTCTTT. It encodes CASSEEQVPTKNTEAFF.

The gene calls are TRBV2 and TRBJ1-6; D unclear. The V and J ends lost 8 bases and 6 bases respectively, with 14 bases between them. CDR3 length: 14 residues. Germline CDR1 and CDR2: SNHLY and FYNNEI. CDR3: CASSAPSFNSPLHF. For the CDR3, the DNA is TGTGCCAGCTCTGCCCCGAGTTTTAATTCACCCCTCCACTTT.

This sequence joins TRBV12-5 and TRBJ1-2; D might be TRBD1 (6 bases). Germline-derived CDR1 and CDR2 are LGHNT and FRNRAP. Trimming removed 3 bases from V and 4 bases from J, with 21 bases in between. CDR3 length: 17 amino acids. CDR3 loop: CASGFRQDRGHLYGYTF. The CDR3 DNA reads TGTGCTAGTGGTTTTAGACAGGATCGGGGTCACCTCTATGGCTACACCTTC.

This sequence joins TRBV9 and TRBJ2-7, with D unclear. Trimming shortened V by 1 base and J by 5 bases, and 16 bases separated the two germline ends. The CDR3 length is 15 residues. Germline CDR1 SGDLS, CDR2 YYNGEE. CDR3 sequence: CASSVKAVPTHEQYF. CDR3 bases: TGTGCCAGCAGCGTAAAGGCGGTTCCGACCCACGAGCAGTACTTC.

The chain couples TRBV7-9 to TRBJ1-1, with a tentative D call TRBD1 (6 bases). The CDR3 runs to 16 residues. V was clipped by 6 bases and J by 4 bases, with 21 bases between them. Germline lookup yields CDR1 SEHNR and CDR2 FQNEAQ (reference sequence). The CDR3: CASRQSVRGARTEAFF. The CDR3 DNA reads TGTGCCAGCAGACAAAGCGTCAGGGGAGCTCGCACTGAAGCTTTCTTT. Based on the CDR3 plus reference TRBV7-9 and TRBJ1-1, the full variable domain is DTGVSQNPRHKITKRGQNVTFRCDPISEHNRLYWYRQTLGQGPEFLTYFQNEAQLEKSRLLSDRFSAERPKGSFSTLEIQRTEQGDSAMYLCASRQSVRGARTEAFFGQGTRLTVV.

This clone occurred once. The J gene is TRBJ1-5, the V gene TRBV6-1; tentative D call: TRBD1 (5 bases). Trimming shortened V by 6 bases and J by 5 bases, and 17 bases separated the two germline ends. Germline lookup yields CDR1 MNHNS and CDR2 SASEGT. The CDR3 covers 15 residues. The CDR3 nucleotides read TGTGCCAGCAGGGGCATTTGTACGGGGGATCAGCCCCAGCATTTT. Its protein is CASRGICTGDQPQHF.

The V gene is TRBV6-1, the J gene TRBJ1-3, with TRBD1 matching 8 bases. CDR3 size: 14 residues. Germline loops: CDR1 MNHNS, CDR2 SASEGT. With V trimmed by 6 bases and J by 6 bases, 7 bases remained unmatched. For the CDR3, the DNA is TGTGCCAGCAGGGACAGGGTAGGAGAAAACACCATATATTTT. Its protein is CASRDRVGENTIYF.

The V call is TRBV4-2, the J call TRBJ1-1; TRBD1 aligns across 12 bases. This CDR3 comprises 17 residues. After removal of 2 bases from V and 1 base from J, the junction contained 5 bases not matched to a gene. Germline V gives CDR1 LGHNA, CDR2 YNFKEQ. As DNA, the CDR3 is TGTGCCAGCAGCCAACCGGGACAGGGGGCGAAGAACACTGAAGCTTTCTTT. Residues: CASSQPGQGAKNTEAFF.

This clone showed up just once. The rearrangement uses TRBV6-1 and TRBJ1-5, with TRBD1 as a possible D gene (5 bases). The CDR3 length is 18 residues. The germline CDR1 and CDR2 sequences are MNHNS and SASEGT. The V gene lost 1 base and the J gene lost 0 bases, with 16 bases spanning the gap. CDR3 residues: CASSEDGATFYSNQPQHF. DNA of the CDR3: TGTGCCAGCAGTGAAGATGGGGCGACGTTCTATAGCAATCAGCCCCAGCATTTT.

This rearrangement joins TRBV5-1 to TRBJ2-5, with 14 bases fitting TRBD2. CDR1 and CDR2 (germline): SGHRS, YFSETQ. The junction had 16 bases not matched to a gene; V was cut back by 4 bases and J by 5 bases. CDR3 length: 19 residues. The CDR3 DNA is TGCGCCAGCAGCCATTGTCCCGGGACTAGCGGGGGCCCCGGGGAGACCCAGTACTTC. Translated, it gives CASSHCPGTSGGPGETQYF.

This chain connects TRBV6-6 to TRBJ2-5, with D possibly matching TRBD1 (5 bases). Germline V CDR1 and CDR2: MNHNY, SVGAGI (reference sequence). The CDR3 has 14 residues. The V end lost 2 bases, the J end lost 4 bases, and 11 bases lay between the germline ends. This CDR3 is CASSYRGFPETQYF. The CDR3 nucleotides read TGTGCCAGCAGTTACAGGGGATTTCCAGAGACCCAGTACTTC.

The rearrangement joins TRBV5-4 to TRBJ2-3, with TRBD2 as a possible D gene (6 bases). Germline lookup yields CDR1 SGHNT and CDR2 YYREEE (reference sequence). This CDR3 is built from 16 residues. The V end lost 4 bases, the J end lost 2 bases, and 17 bases lay between the germline ends. The CDR3 DNA is TGTGCCAGCAGCCAGGGAGGAACCAAAAACACAGATACGCAGTATTTT. It yields the protein CASSQGGTKNTDTQYF.

The genes are TRBV19 and TRBJ1-5; 11 bases are a match to TRBD1. The CDR3 has 16 residues. Germline V gene sequence: CDR1 LNHDA, CDR2 SQIVND (reference sequence). The V gene end was trimmed by 4 bases and the J gene end by 4 bases; junction bases not matched to a gene: 6. CDR3 sequence (DNA): TGTGCCAGTAGTAAATGGACAGGGGGCCTTAATCAGCCCCAGCATTTT. It yields the protein CASSKWTGGLNQPQHF.

The gene calls are TRBV19 and TRBJ2-1; TRBD2 agrees at 8 bases. The junction had 15 bases not matched to a gene; V was cut back by 0 bases and J by 2 bases. The CDR3 runs to 20 residues. Per germline, CDR1 LNHDA and CDR2 SQIVND (reference sequence). The CDR3 bases are TGTGCCAGTAGTATAGAGGGGGACCCCCGGCGGGGGGATACCTACAATGAGCAGTTCTTC. This sequence encodes CASSIEGDPRRGDTYNEQFF.

This chain joins TRBV14 and TRBJ2-7; 9 bases are a match to TRBD1. V was pared by 2 bases and J by 1 base, with 12 bases of the junction left unmatched. This CDR3 comprises 18 residues. The germline gives CDR1 SGHDN, CDR2 FVKESK. CDR3: CASSQFHPRDRASYEQYF. As DNA, the CDR3 is TGTGCCAGCAGCCAATTCCACCCCCGGGACAGGGCTTCCTACGAGCAGTACTTC.

The chain combines TRBV20-1 with TRBJ1-4, with D unresolved. V was clipped by 4 bases and J by 10 bases, with 10 bases between them. CDR1 and CDR2 from the germline V gene are DFQATT and SNEGSKA (reference sequence). CDR3 length: 11 residues. The CDR3 protein is CSAKEAGKLFF. DNA of the CDR3: TGCAGTGCTAAGGAAGCGGGAAAACTGTTTTTT.

The CDR3 DNA sequence: TGTGCCAGCAGGGGGGAGGGGATAAAGGCTTTCTTT. Its protein is CASRGEGIKAFF. V usage is TRBV6-5 and J usage is TRBJ1-1, with D possibly matching TRBD1 (5 bases). Trimming removed 6 bases from V and 11 bases from J, with 16 bases in between. The CDR3 runs 12 residues. The germline gives CDR1 MNHEY, CDR2 SVGAGI.

The rearrangement joins TRBV25-1 to TRBJ1-4; 8 bases fit TRBD1. V was clipped by 2 bases and J by 10 bases; unmatched bases: 6. Germline CDR1 MGHDK, CDR2 SYGVNS. The CDR3 runs to 14 residues. Here the CDR3 DNA reads TGTGCCAGCAGTGAAAGAGCCGACAGGGGAAAACTGTTTTTT. Translation: CASSERADRGKLFF.

This clone was picked up one time. J is TRBJ2-1 and V is TRBV11-2; perhaps TRBD1 as D (5 bases). Germline V gene sequence: CDR1 SGHAT, CDR2 FQNNGV. Deletions cut 4 bases from V and 6 bases from J, with 10 bases between. The CDR3 spans 13 residues. The CDR3, as DNA: TGTGCCAGCAGCTCCAGGGTCCCCAATGAGCAGTTCTTC. It specifies CASSSRVPNEQFF.